Listed below are T cell receptor beta chains from one sample, sequenced in a study of persistence of HIV-infected CD4 T cells. For these TCRs, the target antigens are not known. Clones were sequenced by immunoSEQ multiplex PCR, and TCRdb holds only the in-frame ones, with some missing. This table holds around 30,000 clones, 75% to 85% found once. Source: CD4+ T cells sorted from PBMCs after approximately 18-hour stimulation, taken from a patient who received antiretroviral therapy. Every receptor here comes from an adult woman with HIV who was CMV-seropositive. Each CDR3 is given with its conserved first and last residue. Fields, in order: J gene, CDR3 length, V gene, clone size, D gene, CDR3 protein, CDR3 DNA. The D gene is left open where the match is weak. Clone size is given for some rows only: seen once, a few or many times, or a class if the clone is expanded.

>TRBJ2-7|14|TRBV18|.|.
CASSREGGIYEQYF
TGTGCCAGCTCCCGCGAGGGGGGCATCTACGAGCAGTACTTC
>TRBJ1-6|17|TRBV5-5|.|.
CASSLVGPGHHNSPLHF
TGTGCCAGCAGCTTGGTAGGTCCGGGACACCATAATTCACCCCTCCACTTT
>TRBJ2-2|22|TRBV21-1|.|.
CASSKLQMVQLSTGPNTGELFF
TGTGCCAGCAGCAAACTTCAAATGGTCCAACTGAGTACAGGCCCGAACACCGGGGAGCTGTTTTTT
>TRBJ2-5|17|TRBV7-2|.|TRBD2
CASSSMGLAGYQETQYF
TGTGCCAGCAGCTCCATGGGACTAGCGGGGTACCAAGAGACCCAGTACTTC
>TRBJ1-2|13|TRBV6-6|.|.
CASSPGISYGYTF
TGTGCCAGCAGCCCAGGGATCAGCTATGGCTACACCTTC
>TRBJ1-1|12|TRBV6-5|.|TRBD1
CASNRGAVEAFF
TGTGCCAGCAACAGGGGTGCGGTTGAAGCTTTCTTT
>TRBJ1-2|14|TRBV19|.|.
CASSIAAEHGGYTF
TGTGCCAGTAGTATAGCGGCGGAGCACGGAGGCTACACCTTC
>TRBJ1-1|13|TRBV6-6|.|.
CASKLEGGTEAFF
TGTGCCAGCAAGCTCGAGGGTGGCACTGAAGCTTTCTTT
>TRBJ2-3|15|TRBV28|.|TRBD1
CASSLQGAGGDTQYF
TGTGCCAGCAGCCTACAGGGGGCTGGAGGAGATACGCAGTATTTT
>TRBJ2-7|12|TRBV5-6|.|TRBD2
CASNGLAEGQYF
TGTGCCAGCAACGGACTAGCGGAGGGGCAGTACTTC
>TRBJ1-6|15|TRBV5-1|few|TRBD1
CASSLTGGLGSPLHF
TGCGCCAGCAGCTTGACAGGGGGCTTGGGTTCACCCCTCCACTTT
>TRBJ2-7|14|TRBV18|.|.
CASSPPGTPREQYF
TGTGCCAGCTCACCGCCCGGGACGCCCCGGGAGCAGTACTTC